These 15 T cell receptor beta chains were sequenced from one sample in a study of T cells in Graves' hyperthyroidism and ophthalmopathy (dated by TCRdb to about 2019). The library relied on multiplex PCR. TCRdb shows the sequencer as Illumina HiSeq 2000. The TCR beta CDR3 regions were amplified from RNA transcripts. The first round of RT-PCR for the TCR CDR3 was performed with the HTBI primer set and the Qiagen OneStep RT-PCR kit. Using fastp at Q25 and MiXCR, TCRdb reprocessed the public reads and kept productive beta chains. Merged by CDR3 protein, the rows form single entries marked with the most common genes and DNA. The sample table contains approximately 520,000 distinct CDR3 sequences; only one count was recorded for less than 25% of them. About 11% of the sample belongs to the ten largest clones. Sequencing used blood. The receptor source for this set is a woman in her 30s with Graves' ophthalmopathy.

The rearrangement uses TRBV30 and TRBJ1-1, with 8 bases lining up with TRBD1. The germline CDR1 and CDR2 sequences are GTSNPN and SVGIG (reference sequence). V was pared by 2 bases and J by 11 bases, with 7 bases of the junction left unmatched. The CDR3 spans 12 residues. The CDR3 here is CAWSRRTGSAFF. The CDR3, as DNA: TGTGCCTGGAGTAGAAGGACAGGGAGCGCTTTCTTT. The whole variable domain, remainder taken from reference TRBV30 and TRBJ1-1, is SQTIHQWPATLVQPVGSPLSLECTVEGTSNPNLYWYRQAAGRGLQLLFYSVGIGQISSEVPQNLSASRPQDRQFILSSKKLLLSDSGFYLCAWSRRTGSAFFGQGTRLTVV.

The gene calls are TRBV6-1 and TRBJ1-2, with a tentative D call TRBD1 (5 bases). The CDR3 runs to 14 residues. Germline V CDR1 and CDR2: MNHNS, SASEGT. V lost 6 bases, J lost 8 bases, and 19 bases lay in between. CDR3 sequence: CASRGRGKWEGYTF. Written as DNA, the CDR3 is TGTGCCAGCAGGGGCCGGGGGAAGTGGGAAGGCTACACCTTC.

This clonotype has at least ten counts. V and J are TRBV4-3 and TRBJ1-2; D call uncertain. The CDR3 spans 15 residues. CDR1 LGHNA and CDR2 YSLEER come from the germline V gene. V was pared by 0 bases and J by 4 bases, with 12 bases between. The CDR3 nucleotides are TGCGCCAGCAGCCAAGATACAAGACCAGTCTATGGCTACACCTTC. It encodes CASSQDTRPVYGYTF.

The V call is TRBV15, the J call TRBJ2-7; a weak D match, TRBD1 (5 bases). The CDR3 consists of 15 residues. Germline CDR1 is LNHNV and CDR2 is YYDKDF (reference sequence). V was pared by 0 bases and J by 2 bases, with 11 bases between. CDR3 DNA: TGTGCCACCAGCAGAGATGGGGCCTCTGCCTACGAGCAGTACTTC. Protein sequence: CATSRDGASAYEQYF.

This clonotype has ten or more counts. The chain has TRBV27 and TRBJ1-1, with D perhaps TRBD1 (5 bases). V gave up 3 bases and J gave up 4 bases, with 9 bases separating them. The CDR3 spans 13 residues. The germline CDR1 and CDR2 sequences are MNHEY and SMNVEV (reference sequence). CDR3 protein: CASSFGTITEAFF. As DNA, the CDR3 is TGTGCCAGCAGTTTCGGGACGATCACTGAAGCTTTCTTT.

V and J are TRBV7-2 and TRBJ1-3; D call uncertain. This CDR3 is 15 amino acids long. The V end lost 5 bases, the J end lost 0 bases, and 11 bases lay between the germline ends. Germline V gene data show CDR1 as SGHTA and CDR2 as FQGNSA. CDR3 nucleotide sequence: TGTGCCAGCAGCCCTAGCTCCTCCTCTGGAAACACCATATATTTT. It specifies CASSPSSSSGNTIYF.

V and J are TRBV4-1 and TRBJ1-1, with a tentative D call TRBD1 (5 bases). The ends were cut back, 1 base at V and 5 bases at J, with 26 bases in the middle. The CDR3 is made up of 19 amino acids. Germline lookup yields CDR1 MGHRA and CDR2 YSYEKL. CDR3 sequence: CASSQGVSFGTRMWTEAFF. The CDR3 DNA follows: TGCGCCAGCAGCCAAGGTGTGTCCTTCGGGACCAGGATGTGGACTGAAGCTTTCTTT.

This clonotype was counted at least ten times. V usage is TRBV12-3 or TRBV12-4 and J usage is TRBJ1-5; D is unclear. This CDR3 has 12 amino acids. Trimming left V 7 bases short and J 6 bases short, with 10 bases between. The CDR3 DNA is TGTGCCAGCACCCTCCTGGGTCAGCCCCAGCATTTT. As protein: CASTLLGQPQHF.

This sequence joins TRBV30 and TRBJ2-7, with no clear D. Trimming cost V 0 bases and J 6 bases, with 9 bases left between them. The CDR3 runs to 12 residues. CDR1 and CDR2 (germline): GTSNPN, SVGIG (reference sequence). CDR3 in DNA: TGTGCCTGGAGTGTAACACCGGGCGAGCAGTACTTC. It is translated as CAWSVTPGEQYF.

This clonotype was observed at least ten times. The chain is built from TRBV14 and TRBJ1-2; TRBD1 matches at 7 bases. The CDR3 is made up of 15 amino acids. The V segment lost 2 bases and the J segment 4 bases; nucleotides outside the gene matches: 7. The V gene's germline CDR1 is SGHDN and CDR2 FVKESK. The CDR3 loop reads CASSQIDRVFYGYTF. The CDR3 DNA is TGTGCCAGCAGCCAAATCGACAGGGTTTTCTATGGCTACACCTTC. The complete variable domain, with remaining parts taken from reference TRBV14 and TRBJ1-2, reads EAGVTQFPSHSVIEKGQTVTLRCDPISGHDNLYWYRRVMGKEIKFLLHFVKESKQDESGMPNNRFLAERTGGTYSTLKVQPAELEDSGVYFCASSQIDRVFYGYTFGSGTRLTVV.

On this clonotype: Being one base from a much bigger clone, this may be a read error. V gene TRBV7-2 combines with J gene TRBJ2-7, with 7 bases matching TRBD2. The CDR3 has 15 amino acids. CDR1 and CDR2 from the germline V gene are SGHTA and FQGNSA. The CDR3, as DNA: TGTGCCAGCGGCTTTAGTTGGGGGGGGTTCGACGAGCAGTACTTC. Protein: CASGFSWGGFDEQYF.

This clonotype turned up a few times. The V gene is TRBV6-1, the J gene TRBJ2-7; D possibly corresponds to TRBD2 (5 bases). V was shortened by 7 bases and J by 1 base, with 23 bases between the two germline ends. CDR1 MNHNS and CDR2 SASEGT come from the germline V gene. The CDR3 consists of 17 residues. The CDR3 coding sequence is TGTGCCAGCAACCCCTCGTGGGAGAGGAGGCGGTCCTACGAGCAGTACTTC. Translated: CASNPSWERRRSYEQYF.

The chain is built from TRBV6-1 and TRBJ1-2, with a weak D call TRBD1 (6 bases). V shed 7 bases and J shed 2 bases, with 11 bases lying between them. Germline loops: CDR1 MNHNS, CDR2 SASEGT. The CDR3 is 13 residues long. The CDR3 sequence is CASITGSNYGYTF. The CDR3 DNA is TGTGCCAGCATCACAGGGTCGAACTATGGCTACACCTTC.

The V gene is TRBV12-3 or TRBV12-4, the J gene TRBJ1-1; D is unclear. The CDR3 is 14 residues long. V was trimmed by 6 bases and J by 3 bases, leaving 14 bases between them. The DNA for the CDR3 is TGTGCCAGCAGCGCCGGGTCCTGGGACACTGAAGCTTTCTTT. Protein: CASSAGSWDTEAFF.

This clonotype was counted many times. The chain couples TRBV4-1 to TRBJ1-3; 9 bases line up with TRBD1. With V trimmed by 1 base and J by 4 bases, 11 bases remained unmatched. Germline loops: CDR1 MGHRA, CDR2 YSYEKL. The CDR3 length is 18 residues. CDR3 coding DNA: TGCGCCAGCAGCCAAGTTGCCCGGGACAGGGTATCCGGAAACACCATATATTTT. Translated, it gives CASSQVARDRVSGNTIYF.